The present T cell receptor beta chain was sequenced within a study of blood T cell repertoires in COVID-19. Study background: Specimens from acute and convalescent COVID-19 originated in the United States, Italy and Spain.

Using immunoSEQ multiplex PCR, the repertoire was profiled, and TCRdb retains in-frame clones only, with some absent. The sample records 200,000 to 250,000 clones, approximately 87% being singletons. CDR1 is LNHDA and CDR2 is SQIVND in the germline V gene (reference sequence). V lost 7 bases, J lost 6 bases, and 18 bases lay in between. This CDR3 comprises 15 residues. V and J are TRBV19 and TRBJ1-4, with a weak D call TRBD1 (5 bases). The specimen was peripheral blood. The receptor was isolated from a woman in her forties or fifties with acute or convalescent COVID-19. CDR3 residues: CASNFWGLTDEKLFF. DNA of the CDR3: TGTGCCAGTAATTTTTGGGGATTGACAGATGAAAAACTGTTTTTT.